The 30 T cell receptor beta chains presented below share a single source sample, sequenced in a study of blood T cells in healthy people across ages. A second PCR of 7 to 11 cycles used a sample-barcoded 5' primer and a J-beta primer mix. TCRdb fed the 5' RACE reads into MiXCR, producing one record per CDR3 protein. The sample shows about 680,000 distinct CDR3 sequences, more than 40% of them seen only once. Sequenced sample: blood. These receptor sequences come from a woman aged 60-75 years in good health.

Turning to this clonotype: The junction and the germline gene differ at one end; a read error may be behind it. The V gene is TRBV30, the J gene TRBJ1-1; no reliable D call. CDR1 and CDR2 (germline): GTSNPN, SVGIG (reference sequence). This CDR3 is 11 amino acids long. CDR3 amino acids: CAGSVVKEAFF. Written as DNA, the CDR3 is TGTGCCGGGAGTGTAGTAAAAGAAGCTTTCTTT. Full variable domain (rest looked up from reference TRBV30 and TRBJ1-1): SQTIHQWPATLVQPVGSPLSLECTVEGTSNPNLYWYRQAAGRGLQLLFYSVGIGQISSEVPQNLSASRPQDRQFILSSKKLLLSDSGFYLCAGSVVKEAFFGQGTRLTVV.

The chain is built from TRBV7-8 and TRBJ2-1; 8 nucleotides line up with TRBD2. Germline CDR1 SGHVS, CDR2 FQNEAQ. V lost 5 bases, J lost 2 bases, and 5 bases stayed unmatched. The CDR3 is made up of 15 amino acids. CDR3 sequence: CASSQREFAYNEQFF. The CDR3 coding sequence is TGTGCCAGCAGCCAGCGGGAGTTCGCCTACAATGAGCAGTTCTTC.

The rearrangement uses TRBV20-1 and TRBJ2-1; D possibly corresponds to TRBD2 (5 bases). Germline CDR1 DFQATT, CDR2 SNEGSKA (reference sequence). This CDR3 contains 14 residues. The germline V and J ends were trimmed by 5 bases and 2 bases, with 13 bases remaining between them. The DNA of the CDR3 is TGCAGTGCTCGCCGGGATCCTACCTACAATGAGCAGTTCTTC. Amino acid sequence: CSARRDPTYNEQFF.

V is TRBV25-1 and J is TRBJ2-1; no clear D. Germline V lookup: CDR1 MGHDK, CDR2 SYGVNS. V was trimmed by 3 bases and J by 10 bases, leaving 16 bases between them. CDR3 length: 14 amino acids. The CDR3 region is CASSDIRIPYEQFF. The CDR3 coding sequence is TGTGCCAGCAGTGATATCAGGATCCCCTACGAGCAGTTCTTC.

This chain connects TRBV12-3 or TRBV12-4 to TRBJ1-2; D is possibly TRBD1 (5 bases). This CDR3 has 15 amino acids. V was cut by 6 bases and J by 1 base, with 15 bases left in between. The DNA for the CDR3 is TGTGCCAGCAGGACAGCTAGTCTTCTTAACTATGGCTACACCTTC. It yields the protein CASRTASLLNYGYTF.

This clonotype was detected only once. The chain carries TRBV29-1 and TRBJ2-1; D is undetermined. V lost 4 bases and J lost 0, with 10 bases in between. Germline V gives CDR1 SQVTM, CDR2 ANQGSEA. The CDR3 spans 14 residues. In nucleotides, the CDR3 is TGCAGCGTTGTAGTGTCCCGCTCCTACAATGAGCAGTTCTTC. This translates into CSVVVSRSYNEQFF.

V gene TRBV9 combines with J gene TRBJ2-1; 9 nucleotides agree with TRBD2. The CDR3 runs to 16 residues. Germline V lookup: CDR1 SGDLS, CDR2 YYNGEE. J lost 4 bases, V lost 4 bases, and 9 bases had no gene match. The CDR3 bases are TGTGCCAGCAGCCCTTTAGCGGGAGCGGGGTACAATGAGCAGTTCTTC. Its translation: CASSPLAGAGYNEQFF.

On this clonotype itself: The germline gene is not matched at one end of the junction; a read error may be the cause. The J gene is TRBJ1-2, the V gene TRBV4-3; D gene unclear. The germline V gene has CDR1 LGHNA and CDR2 YSLEER. There are 14 residues in the CDR3. The CDR3 loop is CASSQERGIGGHTF. For the CDR3, the DNA is TGCGCCAGCAGCCAAGAAAGAGGGATCGGTGGCCACACCTTC.

This clonotype was observed many times. The CDR3 loop reads CASSERGTAGDHEQYF. The CDR3 DNA follows: TGTGCCAGCAGTGAAAGGGGTACAGCGGGAGATCACGAGCAGTACTTC. This chain joins TRBV25-1 and TRBJ2-7, with 8 positions matching TRBD2. The CDR3 spans 16 residues. J lost 5 bases, V lost 2 bases, and 11 bases had no gene match. Germline CDR1 and CDR2: MGHDK and SYGVNS.

The chain couples TRBV4-2 to TRBJ2-1; 12 bases are a match to TRBD1. Trimming removed 4 bases from V and 7 bases from J; junction bases left unmatched: 2. The length of the CDR3 is 14 residues. The germline V gene encodes CDR1 LGHNA and CDR2 YNFKEQ. In nucleotides, the CDR3 is TGTGCCAGCAGCCGGGACAGGGGGCCGAATGAGCAGTTCTTC. This codes for CASSRDRGPNEQFF.

The J gene is TRBJ2-6, the V gene TRBV28; 7 nucleotides align to TRBD1. This CDR3 spans 18 amino acids. Germline-derived CDR1 and CDR2 are MDHEN and SYDVKM. V shed 4 bases, J shed 0 bases, and the junction held 9 bases outside the gene matches. CDR3 nucleotide sequence: TGTGCCAGCAGTTCCCCGGGACAGACAGGCTCTGGGGCCAACGTCCTGACTTTC. Translation: CASSSPGQTGSGANVLTF.

V usage is TRBV7-8 and J usage is TRBJ2-4; 10 bases match TRBD2. V lost 2 bases to trimming and J lost 3 bases; unmatched junction nucleotides: 13. The CDR3 length is 19 residues. The germline CDR1 and CDR2 sequences are SGHVS and FQNEAQ. CDR3 residues: CASSLRGLAGDGVKNIQYF. The CDR3 region has the DNA TGTGCCAGCAGCTTACGGGGTCTAGCGGGAGATGGAGTCAAAAACATTCAGTACTTC. The full variable domain, with the rest looked up from reference TRBV7-8 and TRBJ2-4, is GAGVSQSPRYKVAKRGQDVALRCDPISGHVSLFWYQQALGQGPEFLTYFQNEAQLDKSGLPSDRFFAERPEGSVSTLKIQRTQQEDSAVYLCASSLRGLAGDGVKNIQYFGAGTRLSVL.

A few counts support this clonotype. The CDR3 nucleotides are TGCGCCAGCAGTACAGATCCTACAGGGACAACTAATGAAAAACTGTTTTTT. This sequence encodes CASSTDPTGTTNEKLFF. The chain has TRBV5-1 and TRBJ1-4, with TRBD1 as a possible D gene (6 bases). The CDR3 length is 17 residues. The V and J ends lost 5 bases and 0 bases respectively, with 17 bases between them. CDR1 SGHRS and CDR2 YFSETQ come from the germline V gene.

This clonotype was detected many times. The chain is built from TRBV7-3 and TRBJ2-1, with 12 positions matching TRBD2. V gave up 5 bases and J gave up 5 bases; unmatched junction bases: 4. This CDR3 spans 15 amino acids. Germline-derived CDR1 and CDR2 are SGHTA and FQGTGA. The CDR3 DNA reads TGTGCCAGCAGCCTAGCGGGAGGGCCTAACAATGAGCAGTTCTTC. This gives the protein CASSLAGGPNNEQFF.

The chain is built from TRBV20-1 and TRBJ2-3; 7 nucleotides line up with TRBD1. The germline gives CDR1 DFQATT, CDR2 SNEGSKA (reference sequence). The CDR3 sequence is 14 residues long. The V and J ends lost 3 bases and 2 bases, in that order; junction bases with no gene match: 5. This chain's CDR3 is CSARLGTVTDTQYF. Here the CDR3 DNA reads TGCAGTGCTAGGCTCGGGACAGTCACAGATACGCAGTATTTT.

The CDR3, as DNA: TGCGCCAGCAGGATGGATCAAGAGACCCAGTACTTC. It codes for CASRMDQETQYF. The rearrangement links TRBV5-1 to TRBJ2-7, with D hard to call. The J call may be mistaken, given a closer DNA end match to TRBJ2-5. The CDR3 is 12 residues long. Germline-derived CDR1 and CDR2 are SGHRS and YFSETQ.

The rearrangement joins TRBV28 to TRBJ2-7; 9 bases map to TRBD1. The CDR3 spans 14 residues. V gave up 5 bases and J gave up 6 bases; unmatched junction bases: 8. Germline CDR1 MDHEN, CDR2 SYDVKM. CDR3 DNA: TGTGCCAGCAGTCTCTATCGGACAGGGGTCGAGCAGTACTTC. Its protein product is CASSLYRTGVEQYF.

V gene TRBV4-1 combines with J gene TRBJ2-4; 8 bases agree with TRBD1. Gene TRBJ2-7 matches the end of the DNA better, so the J call may be wrong. Germline assignment: CDR1 MGHRA and CDR2 YSYEKL. The CDR3 covers 16 residues. CDR3 amino acids: CASSQEEGTGFYEQYF. CDR3 nucleotides: TGCGCCAGCAGCCAAGAGGAGGGGACAGGCTTCTACGAGCAGTACTTC.

This chain connects TRBV3-1 to TRBJ2-1; the D is unclear. The assigned J gene may be wrong: the sequence end matches TRBJ2-7 better. The CDR3 contains 17 residues. Per the germline V gene, CDR1 is LGHDT and CDR2 is YNNKEL (reference sequence). DNA of the CDR3: TGTGCCAGCAGCCAAGAAGAAGGGTTTCGAATTGGGAATGAGCAGTACTTC. Translating it yields CASSQEEGFRIGNEQYF.

This clonotype came up a few times. Being one base from a much bigger clone, this may be a read error. The chain employs TRBV20-1 and TRBJ2-1, with D maybe TRBD2 (5 bases). Germline V gives CDR1 DFQATT, CDR2 SNEGSKA (reference sequence). Trimming stripped 5 bases from V and 7 bases from J, with 15 bases between. The CDR3 runs to 13 residues. The CDR3 sequence: CSARRGRGNEQFF. CDR3 nucleotide sequence: TGCAGTGCTCGGCGCGGTCGAGGGAATGAGCAGTTCTTC.

The chain uses TRBV5-1 and TRBJ2-3, with 9 nucleotides matching TRBD2. This CDR3 is 15 amino acids long. V was pared by 6 bases and J by 0 bases, with 5 bases of the junction left unmatched. CDR1 is SGHRS, CDR2 YFSETQ, per germline. CDR3 sequence: CASNFSGSSTDTQYF. In nucleotides, the CDR3 is TGCGCCAGCAACTTTAGCGGGAGTAGCACAGATACGCAGTATTTT. The full variable domain, in which reference TRBV5-1 and TRBJ2-3 provide the parts outside the CDR3, is KAGVTQTPRYLIKTRGQQVTLSCSPISGHRSVSWYQQTPGQGLQFLFEYFSETQRNKGNFPGRFSGRQFSNSRSEMNVSTLELGDSALYLCASNFSGSSTDTQYFGPGTRLTVL.

This sequence joins TRBV15 and TRBJ2-1; D uncertain. CDR1 and CDR2 from the germline V gene are LNHNV and YYDKDF (reference sequence). The CDR3 runs 15 residues. With 0 bases removed from V and 6 bases from J, the gap between germline ends came to 12 bases. CDR3 sequence reads: CATSRDFSPSNEQFF. The DNA of the CDR3 is TGTGCCACCAGCAGAGATTTCTCCCCTTCCAATGAGCAGTTCTTC.

In the case of this clonotype: In this CDR3 the conserved last residue, phenylalanine or tryptophan, is missing, so a read error is likely. The rearrangement uses TRBV7-9 and TRBJ2-7; the D is unclear. Trimming took 4 bases from V and 2 from J, leaving 9 bases between them. Germline V CDR1 and CDR2: SEHNR, FQNEAQ (reference sequence). The CDR3 totals 13 residues. CDR3 DNA: TGTGCCAGCAGCTGGGCTCTGGCCTACGAGCAGTACTGC. Its protein product is CASSWALAYEQYC.

V is TRBV12-3 or TRBV12-4 and J is TRBJ1-2; unclear D gene. The CDR3 runs 13 residues. V was cut by 3 bases and J by 2 bases, with 7 bases left in between. The CDR3 loop is CASSFRGNYGYTF. CDR3 DNA sequence: TGTGCCAGCAGTTTTAGAGGGAACTATGGCTACACCTTC.

This clonotype showed up just a few times. The rearrangement joins TRBV4-2 to TRBJ2-3, with TRBD2 matching over 8 bases. V was clipped by 6 bases and J by 1 base; unmatched bases: 9. The CDR3 contains 16 residues. CDR1 and CDR2 from the germline V gene are LGHNA and YNFKEQ. The CDR3 is CASSRAGELGTDTQYF. CDR3 DNA sequence: TGTGCCAGCAGTCGAGCGGGAGAGTTGGGCACAGATACGCAGTATTTT.

This chain uses TRBV7-2 with TRBJ2-3; possible D gene TRBD1, 6 bases. Germline V gives CDR1 SGHTA, CDR2 FQGNSA. This CDR3 is 14 amino acids long. V dropped 6 bases and J dropped 2 bases, with 12 bases sitting between them. This CDR3 reads CASSRTGYTDTQYF. The CDR3 bases are TGTGCCAGCAGTCGCACAGGGTACACAGATACGCAGTATTTT.

In its sample, this clonotype was seen a few times. This rearrangement joins TRBV9 to TRBJ2-4; 8 bases are shared with TRBD1. The J segment lost 5 bases and the V segment lost 3 bases, leaving 7 bases of the junction unmatched. From germline, CDR1 is SGDLS and CDR2 YYNGEE. The CDR3 sequence is 15 residues long. CDR3 nucleotides: TGTGCCAGCAGCGCTTCGATGACAGGGGAAAACATTCAGTACTTC. Translated: CASSASMTGENIQYF. The full variable domain, with the rest looked up from reference TRBV9 and TRBJ2-4, is DSGVTQTPKHLITATGQRVTLRCSPRSGDLSVYWYQQSLDQGLQFLIQYYNGEERAKGNILERFSAQQFPDLHSELNLSSLELGDSALYFCASSASMTGENIQYFGAGTRLSVL.

In this sample, this clonotype turned up a few times. This chain connects TRBV20-1 to TRBJ1-5; D not resolved. This CDR3 contains 14 residues. Germline V gene lookup returns CDR1 DFQATT and CDR2 SNEGSKA (reference sequence). Trimming left V 0 bases short and J 2 bases short, with 8 bases between. CDR3 amino acids: CSAREGGGNQPQHF. The CDR3 DNA sequence: TGCAGTGCTAGAGAGGGCGGGGGCAATCAGCCCCAGCATTTT.

This rearrangement joins TRBV7-3 to TRBJ1-1; TRBD1 is a possible D gene (6 bases). The germline V and J ends were trimmed by 2 bases and 4 bases, with 20 bases remaining between them. Germline loops: CDR1 SGHTA, CDR2 FQGTGA. There are 17 residues in the CDR3. CDR3 region: CASSLFRAGTGSTEAFF. CDR3 in DNA: TGTGCCAGCAGCTTATTTAGGGCGGGTACAGGGAGCACTGAAGCTTTCTTT.

The V and J genes are TRBV20-1 and TRBJ2-7; TRBD2 aligns across 10 bases. The CDR3 sequence is 14 residues long. Trimming took 3 bases from V and 7 from J; bases not matched to a gene: 9. Germline V gene sequence: CDR1 DFQATT, CDR2 SNEGSKA (reference sequence). The CDR3 is CSASEAGGRWEQYF. CDR3 DNA: TGCAGTGCTAGTGAAGCGGGAGGGAGGTGGGAGCAGTACTTC.